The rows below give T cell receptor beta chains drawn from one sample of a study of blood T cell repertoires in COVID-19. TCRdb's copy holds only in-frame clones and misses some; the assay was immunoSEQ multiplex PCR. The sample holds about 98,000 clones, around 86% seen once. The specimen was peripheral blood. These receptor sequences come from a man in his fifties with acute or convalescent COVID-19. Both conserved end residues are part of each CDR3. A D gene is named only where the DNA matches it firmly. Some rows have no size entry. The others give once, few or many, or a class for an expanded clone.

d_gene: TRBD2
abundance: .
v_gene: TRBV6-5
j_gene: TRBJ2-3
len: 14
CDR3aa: CASASGSVWDTQYF
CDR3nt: TGTGCCAGCGCTAGCGGGAGTGTTTGGGATACGCAGTATTTT

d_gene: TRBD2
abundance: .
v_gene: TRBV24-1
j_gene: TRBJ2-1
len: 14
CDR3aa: CATSDGLAGNEQFF
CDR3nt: TGTGCCACCAGTGATGGACTAGCAGGCAATGAGCAGTTCTTC

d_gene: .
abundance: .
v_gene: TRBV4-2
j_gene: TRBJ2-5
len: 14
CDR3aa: CASSRVGALETQYF
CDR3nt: TGTGCCAGCAGCCGAGTGGGCGCCTTGGAGACCCAGTACTTC

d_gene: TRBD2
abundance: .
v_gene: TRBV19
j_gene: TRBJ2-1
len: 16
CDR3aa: CASTPTSGVSYNEQFF
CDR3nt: TGTGCCAGTACCCCTACCAGCGGGGTTTCCTACAATGAGCAGTTCTTC

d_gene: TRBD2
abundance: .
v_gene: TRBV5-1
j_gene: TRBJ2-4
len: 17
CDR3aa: CASSPLAGAKQKNIQYF
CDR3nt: TGCGCCAGCAGCCCATTAGCGGGAGCGAAGCAAAAAAACATTCAGTACTTC

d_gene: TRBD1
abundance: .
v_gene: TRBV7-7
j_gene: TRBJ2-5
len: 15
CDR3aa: CASSPGTGSQETQYF
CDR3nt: TGTGCCAGCAGCCCCGGGACAGGGAGTCAAGAGACCCAGTACTTC

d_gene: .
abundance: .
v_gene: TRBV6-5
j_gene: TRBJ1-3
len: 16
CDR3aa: CASSYSIPGLGNTIYF
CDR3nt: TGTGCCAGCAGTTACTCTATACCCGGACTGGGAAACACCATATATTTT

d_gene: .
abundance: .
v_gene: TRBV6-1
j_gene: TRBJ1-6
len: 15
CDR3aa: CASSEQGSYNSPLHF
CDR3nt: TGTGCCAGCAGTGAACAGGGCTCCTATAATTCACCCCTCCACTTT

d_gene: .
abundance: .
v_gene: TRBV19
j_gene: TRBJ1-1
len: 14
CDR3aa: CASSIDRRGTEAFF
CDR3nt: TGTGCCAGTAGTATAGATCGGAGAGGCACTGAAGCTTTCTTT

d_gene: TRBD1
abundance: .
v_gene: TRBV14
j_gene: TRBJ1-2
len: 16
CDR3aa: CASSQGDSTGGYGYTF
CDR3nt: TGTGCCAGCAGCCAAGGGGATTCCACAGGGGGCTATGGCTACACCTTC

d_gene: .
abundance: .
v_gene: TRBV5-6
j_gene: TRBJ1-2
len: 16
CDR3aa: CASRPLRGGGGYGYTF
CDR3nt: TGTGCCAGCAGACCCCTGAGGGGGGGCGGCGGCTATGGCTACACCTTC

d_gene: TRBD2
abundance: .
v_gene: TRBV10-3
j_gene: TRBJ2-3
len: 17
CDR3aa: CAISEMVRGSGTDTQYF
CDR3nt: TGTGCCATCAGTGAGATGGTTCGGGGTAGCGGGACAGATACGCAGTATTTT

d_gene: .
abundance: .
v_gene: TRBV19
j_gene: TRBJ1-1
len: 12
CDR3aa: CASTFRETEAFF
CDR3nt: TGTGCCAGTACCTTTCGGGAGACTGAAGCTTTCTTT

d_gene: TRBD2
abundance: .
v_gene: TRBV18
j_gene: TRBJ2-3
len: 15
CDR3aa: CASSLLERGANTQYF
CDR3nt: TGTGCCAGCTCTCTTTTGGAGCGGGGGGCAAATACGCAGTATTTT

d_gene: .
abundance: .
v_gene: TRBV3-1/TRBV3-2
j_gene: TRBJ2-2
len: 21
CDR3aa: CASSQDVAGKSPLANTGELFF
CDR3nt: TGTGCCAGCAGCCAAGATGTGGCAGGGAAGTCTCCCCTCGCGAACACCGGGGAGCTGTTTTTT

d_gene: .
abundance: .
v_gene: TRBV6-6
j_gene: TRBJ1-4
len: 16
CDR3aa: CASTQARGTTSEKLFF
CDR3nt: TGTGCCAGCACGCAGGCTCGGGGGACCACTTCTGAAAAACTGTTTTTT

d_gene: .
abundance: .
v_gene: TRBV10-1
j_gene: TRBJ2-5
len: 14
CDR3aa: CASSGAGEPETQYF
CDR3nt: TGCGCCAGCAGTGGTGCAGGGGAACCTGAGACCCAGTACTTC

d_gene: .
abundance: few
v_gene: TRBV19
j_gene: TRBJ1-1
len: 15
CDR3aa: CASSIDRTVNTEAFF
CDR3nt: TGTGCCAGTAGTATAGACCGGACAGTGAACACTGAAGCTTTCTTT

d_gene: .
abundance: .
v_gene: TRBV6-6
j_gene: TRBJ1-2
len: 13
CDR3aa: CATLLGGNYGYTF
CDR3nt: TGTGCCACCCTTTTGGGGGGTAACTATGGCTACACCTTC

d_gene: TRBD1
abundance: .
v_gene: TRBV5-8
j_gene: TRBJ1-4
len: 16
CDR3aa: CASSGWPGQTNEKLFF
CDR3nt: TGTGCCAGCAGCGGATGGCCGGGACAGACTAATGAAAAACTGTTTTTT

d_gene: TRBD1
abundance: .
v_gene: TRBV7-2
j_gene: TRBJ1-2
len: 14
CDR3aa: CASSSTGQGYGYTF
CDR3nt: TGTGCCAGCAGCTCAACCGGACAGGGCTATGGCTACACCTTC

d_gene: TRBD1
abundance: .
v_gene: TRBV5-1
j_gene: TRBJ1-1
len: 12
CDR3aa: CASSSGTGQAFF
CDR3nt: TGCGCCAGCAGCTCAGGGACAGGGCAGGCTTTCTTT

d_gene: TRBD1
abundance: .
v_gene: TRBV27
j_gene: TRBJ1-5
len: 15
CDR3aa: CASRLQGVSNQPQHF
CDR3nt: TGTGCCAGCAGACTACAGGGGGTTAGCAATCAGCCCCAGCATTTT

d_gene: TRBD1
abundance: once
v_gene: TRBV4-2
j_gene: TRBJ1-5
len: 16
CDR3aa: CASSPEPTGSGQPQHF
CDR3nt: TGTGCCAGCAGCCCCGAGCCGACAGGGTCGGGTCAGCCCCAGCATTTT

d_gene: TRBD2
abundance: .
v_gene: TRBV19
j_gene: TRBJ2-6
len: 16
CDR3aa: CASSNRGGSGANVLTF
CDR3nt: TGTGCCAGTAGTAATCGGGGGGGTTCTGGGGCCAACGTCCTGACTTTC

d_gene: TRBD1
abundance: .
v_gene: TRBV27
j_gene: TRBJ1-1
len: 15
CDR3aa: CASSTLRDRNTEAFF
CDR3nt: TGTGCCAGCAGTACACTGAGGGACAGGAACACTGAAGCTTTCTTT

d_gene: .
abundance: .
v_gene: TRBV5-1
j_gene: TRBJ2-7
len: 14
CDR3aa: CASSLLGDSYEQYF
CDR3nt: TGCGCCAGCAGCTTGCTAGGGGACTCCTACGAGCAGTACTTC

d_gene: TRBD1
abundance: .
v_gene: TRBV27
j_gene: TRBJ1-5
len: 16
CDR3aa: CASSRGQEDSNQPQHF
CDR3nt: TGTGCCAGCAGTCGTGGACAGGAAGATAGCAATCAGCCCCAGCATTTT

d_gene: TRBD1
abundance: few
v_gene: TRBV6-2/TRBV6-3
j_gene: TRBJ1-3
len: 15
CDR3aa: CASSPDRGSGNTIYF
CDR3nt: TGTGCCAGCAGCCCAGACAGGGGCTCTGGAAACACCATATATTTT

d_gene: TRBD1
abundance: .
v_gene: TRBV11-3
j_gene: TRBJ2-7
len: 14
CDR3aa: CASTETGSDYEQYF
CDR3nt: TGTGCCAGCACCGAGACAGGGAGCGACTACGAGCAGTACTTC

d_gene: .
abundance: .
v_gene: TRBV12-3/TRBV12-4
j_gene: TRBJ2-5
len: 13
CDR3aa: CASSGQIQETQYF
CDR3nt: TGTGCCAGCAGCGGACAGATTCAAGAGACCCAGTACTTC

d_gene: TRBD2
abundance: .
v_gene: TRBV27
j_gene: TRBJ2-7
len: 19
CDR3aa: CASSLLGLAGGGIPYEQYF
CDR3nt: TGTGCCAGCAGTTTATTGGGACTAGCGGGCGGCGGGATACCATACGAGCAGTACTTC

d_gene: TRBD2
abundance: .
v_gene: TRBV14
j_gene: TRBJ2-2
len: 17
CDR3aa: CASSQAYSGRSDGELFF
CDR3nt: TGTGCCAGCAGCCAAGCATATAGCGGGAGGTCTGACGGGGAGCTGTTTTTT

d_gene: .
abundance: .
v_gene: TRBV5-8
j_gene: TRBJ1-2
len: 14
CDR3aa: CASSLGGHLYGYTF
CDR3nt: TGTGCCAGCAGCTTAGGGGGACATCTTTATGGCTACACCTTC

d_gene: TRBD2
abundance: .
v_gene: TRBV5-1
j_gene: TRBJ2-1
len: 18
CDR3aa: CASSRRPSGLAGDNEQFF
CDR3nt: TGCGCCAGCAGCCGCCGTCCCTCTGGACTAGCGGGTGACAATGAGCAGTTCTTC

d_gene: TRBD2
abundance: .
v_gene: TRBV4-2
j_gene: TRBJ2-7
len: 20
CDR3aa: CASSQDLSYEWRERSYEQYF
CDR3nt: TGTGCCAGCAGCCAAGATCTCTCTTATGAGTGGCGGGAGAGGTCCTACGAGCAGTACTTC

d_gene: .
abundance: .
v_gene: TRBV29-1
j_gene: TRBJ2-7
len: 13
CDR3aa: CSVGLGAPYEQYF
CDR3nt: TGCAGCGTGGGACTTGGGGCCCCCTACGAGCAGTACTTC

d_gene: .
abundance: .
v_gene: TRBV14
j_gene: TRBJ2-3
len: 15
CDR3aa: CASSQDRHYTDTQYF
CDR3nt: TGTGCCAGCAGCCAAGATCGCCACTACACAGATACGCAGTATTTT

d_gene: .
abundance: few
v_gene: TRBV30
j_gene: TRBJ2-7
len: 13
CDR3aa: CAGRGQKAYEQYF
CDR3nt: TGTGCCGGAAGAGGACAGAAAGCCTACGAGCAGTACTTC

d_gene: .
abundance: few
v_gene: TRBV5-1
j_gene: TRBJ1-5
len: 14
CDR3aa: CASSLDGVNQPQHF
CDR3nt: TGCGCCAGCAGCTTGGATGGAGTCAATCAGCCCCAGCATTTT

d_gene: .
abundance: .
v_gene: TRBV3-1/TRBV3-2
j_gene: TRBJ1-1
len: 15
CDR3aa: CASSRSGTANTEAFF
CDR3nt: TGTGCCAGCAGCCGTAGCGGGACCGCGAACACTGAAGCTTTCTTT

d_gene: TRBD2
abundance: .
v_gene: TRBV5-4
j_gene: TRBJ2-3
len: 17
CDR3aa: CASSLKAGGLTTDTQYF
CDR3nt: TGTGCCAGCAGCTTGAAAGCGGGAGGGCTTACCACAGATACGCAGTATTTT

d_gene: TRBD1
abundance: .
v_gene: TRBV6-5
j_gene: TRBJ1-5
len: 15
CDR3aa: CASSPRTGTNQPQHF
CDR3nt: TGTGCCAGCAGTCCTAGGACAGGGACAAACCAGCCCCAGCATTTT

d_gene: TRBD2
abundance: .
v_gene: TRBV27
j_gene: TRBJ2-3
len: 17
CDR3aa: CASSSRPPQREADTQYF
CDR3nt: TGTGCCAGCAGTTCCCGCCCTCCTCAGCGGGAGGCAGATACGCAGTATTTT

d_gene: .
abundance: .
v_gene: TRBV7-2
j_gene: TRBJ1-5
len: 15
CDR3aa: CASSLLWGGNQPQHF
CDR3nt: TGTGCCAGCAGCTTATTATGGGGGGGCAATCAGCCCCAGCATTTT

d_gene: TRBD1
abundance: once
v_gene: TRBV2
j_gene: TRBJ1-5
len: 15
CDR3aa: CASSTGTGKNQPQHF
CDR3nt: TGTGCCAGCAGTACCGGGACAGGGAAAAATCAGCCCCAGCATTTT

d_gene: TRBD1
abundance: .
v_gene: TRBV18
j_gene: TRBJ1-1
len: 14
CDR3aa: CASSPRGRPTEAFF
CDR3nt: TGTGCCAGCTCACCGAGGGGGCGCCCGACTGAAGCTTTCTTT

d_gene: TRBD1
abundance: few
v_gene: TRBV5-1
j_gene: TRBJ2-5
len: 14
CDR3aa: CASRAQGAGETQYF
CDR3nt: TGCGCCAGCAGGGCACAGGGGGCAGGGGAGACCCAGTACTTC

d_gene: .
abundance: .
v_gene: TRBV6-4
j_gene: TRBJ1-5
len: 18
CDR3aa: CASSDSGMGQGINQPQHF
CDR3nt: TGTGCCAGCAGTGACTCGGGGATGGGGCAGGGTATCAATCAGCCCCAGCATTTT

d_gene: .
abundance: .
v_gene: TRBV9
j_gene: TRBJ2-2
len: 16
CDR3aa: CASSPSLGLNTGELFF
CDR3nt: TGTGCCAGCAGCCCAAGTCTTGGACTCAACACCGGGGAGCTGTTTTTT

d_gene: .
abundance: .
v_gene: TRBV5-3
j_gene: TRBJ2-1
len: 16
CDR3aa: CARSLARDFYYNEQFF
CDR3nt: TGTGCCAGAAGCTTGGCCCGGGACTTTTACTACAATGAGCAGTTCTTC

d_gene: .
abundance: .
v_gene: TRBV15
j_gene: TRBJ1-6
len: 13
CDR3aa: CATTNRVNSPLHF
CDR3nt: TGTGCCACCACCAACAGGGTGAATTCACCCCTCCACTTT

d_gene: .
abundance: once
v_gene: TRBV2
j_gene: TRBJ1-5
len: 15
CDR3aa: CASSDRYSGGEPQHF
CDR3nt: TGTGCCAGCAGTGATAGGTACAGCGGAGGGGAGCCCCAGCATTTT

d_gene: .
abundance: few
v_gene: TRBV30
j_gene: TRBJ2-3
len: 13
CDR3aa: CAWSTGTSDTQYF
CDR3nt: TGTGCCTGGAGCACGGGGACTTCAGATACGCAGTATTTT

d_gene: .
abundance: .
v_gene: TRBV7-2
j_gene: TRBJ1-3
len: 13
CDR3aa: CASSPGFGNTIYF
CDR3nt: TGTGCCAGCAGCCCGGGGTTTGGAAACACCATATATTTT

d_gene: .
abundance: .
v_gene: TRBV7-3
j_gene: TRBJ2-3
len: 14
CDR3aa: CASSLSGATDTQYF
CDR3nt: TGTGCCAGCAGCTTATCGGGAGCCACAGATACGCAGTATTTT

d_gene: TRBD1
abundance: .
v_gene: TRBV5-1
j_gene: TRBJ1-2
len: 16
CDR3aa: CASSSARTGYNYGYTF
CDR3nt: TGCGCCAGCAGTAGCGCGAGGACAGGATACAACTATGGCTACACCTTC

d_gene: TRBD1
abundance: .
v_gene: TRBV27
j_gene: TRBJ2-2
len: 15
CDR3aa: CATRRDRGSTGELFF
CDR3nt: TGTGCCACCCGCAGGGACAGGGGGAGCACCGGGGAGCTGTTTTTT

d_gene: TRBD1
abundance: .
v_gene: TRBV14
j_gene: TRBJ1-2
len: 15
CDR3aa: CASSRRGQGGYGYTF
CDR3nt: TGTGCCAGCAGCCGCCGCGGACAGGGCGGCTATGGCTACACCTTC

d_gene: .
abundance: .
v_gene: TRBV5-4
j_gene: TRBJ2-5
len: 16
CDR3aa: CASSLSLSESQETQYF
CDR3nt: TGTGCCAGCAGCTTGAGCCTTAGCGAGAGTCAAGAGACCCAGTACTTC